The next 26 T cell receptor beta chains were all read from a single sample in a study of graft-versus-host responses after intestinal transplantation. The table came from immunoSEQ multiplex PCR; TCRdb's copy has only in-frame clones and leaves some out. The sample carries 80,000 or so clones, about 92% recorded once. The source material was PBMCs, sampled 98 days after intestinal transplantation. The origin of the receptors is a human patient who received an intestinal transplant, so some T cells may come from the graft donor.

This chain uses TRBV12-2 with TRBJ1-5; TRBD1, the table's D call, lacks a check against the DNA. TRBV12-2 is given as a pseudogene. The CDR3 contains 15 residues. CDR3 loop: CASRYRQGPRQPQHF. The CDR3 nucleotides are TGTGCAAGTCGCTATAGACAGGGCCCAAGACAGCCCCAGCATTTT.

The rearrangement uses TRBV5-1 and TRBJ2-6; 10 bases are a match to TRBD1. CDR3 length: 18 amino acids. Germline loops: CDR1 SGHRS, CDR2 YFSETQ. V dropped 4 bases and J dropped 2; count of bases not matched to a gene: 9. The CDR3 DNA reads as TGCGCCAGCAGCCCTGGAGGGACAGGGGTCCCTGGGGCCAACGTCCTGACTTTC. It is translated as CASSPGGTGVPGANVLTF. The full variable domain, in which reference TRBV5-1 and TRBJ2-6 provide the parts outside the CDR3, is KAGVTQTPRYLIKTRGQQVTLSCSPISGHRSVSWYQQTPGQGLQFLFEYFSETQRNKGNFPGRFSGRQFSNSRSEMNVSTLELGDSALYLCASSPGGTGVPGANVLTFGAGSRLTVL.

In regard to this clone: The sample holds other DNA sequences that translate to the same CDR3. The chain is built from TRBV10-2 and TRBJ2-7; the D gene is possibly TRBD2 (5 bases). CDR1 and CDR2 from the germline V gene are WSHSY and SAAADI. The V end lost 2 bases, the J end lost 6 bases, and 5 bases lay between the germline ends. The CDR3 spans 11 residues. CDR3: CASSEGSEQYF. In DNA form, the CDR3 reads TGCGCCAGCAGTGAGGGGAGCGAGCAGTACTTC.

As regards this clone: Sequence at one end of the junction differs from germline and may be a read error. The chain is built from TRBV5-6 and TRBJ2-5; 10 bases line up with TRBD2. Germline loops: CDR1 SGHDT, CDR2 YYEEEE. The CDR3 covers 14 residues. The CDR3 nucleotides are TGTGCCAGCAGCTGGACTAGCGGACAAGGGACCCAGTACTTC. Translation gives CASSWTSGQGTQYF.

This clone was counted once. The chain employs TRBV29-1 and TRBJ2-3; the D is unclear. The CDR3 is made up of 12 amino acids. Looked up from germline, CDR1 is SQVTM and CDR2 is ANQGSEA. Trimming removed 4 bases at V and 0 bases at J, with 5 bases between. The CDR3 protein is CSVVYSTDTQYF. CDR3 nucleotide sequence: TGCAGCGTTGTTTACAGCACAGATACGCAGTATTTT.

The chain links TRBV7-2 to TRBJ2-2; 9 nucleotides agree with TRBD2. The CDR3 contains 15 residues. J lost 6 bases, V lost 1 base, and 3 bases had no gene match. Germline CDR1 reads SGHTA; CDR2 reads FQGNSA. In DNA form, the CDR3 reads TGTGCCAGCAGCTTAGGGGGACTAGCCTCCGGGGAGCTGTTTTTT. This codes for CASSLGGLASGELFF.

The CDR3 spells CASSYGGGSTDTQYF. CDR3 nucleotide sequence: TGTGCCAGCAGCTACGGGGGCGGAAGCACAGATACGCAGTATTTT. The chain is built from TRBV9 and TRBJ2-3; TRBD1 or TRBD2 may be the D gene (6 bases each). Germline CDR1 and CDR2: SGDLS and YYNGEE. The CDR3 is 15 amino acids. V lost 4 bases and J 0 bases, leaving 12 bases between the germline ends.

The gene calls are TRBV7-9 and TRBJ2-1; D tentatively fits TRBD1 or TRBD2 (6 bases each). Germline CDR1 reads SEHNR; CDR2 reads FQNEAQ (reference sequence). The CDR3 sequence is 13 residues long. The CDR3 nucleotides read TGTGCTCTATATCGGGGGCTGGACAATGAGCAGTTCTTC. It translates to CALYRGLDNEQFF.

The chain is built from TRBV15 and TRBJ2-5, with 10 bases identical to TRBD2. From germline, CDR1 is LNHNV and CDR2 YYDKDF (reference sequence). The CDR3 has 13 amino acids. Trimming removed 4 bases from V and 5 bases from J; junction bases left unmatched: 1. The CDR3 DNA sequence: TGTGCCACCAGCATGGGACTAGCGGAGACCCAGTACTTC. Amino acids: CATSMGLAETQYF.

The chain couples TRBV2 to TRBJ2-1, with 8 bases identical to TRBD2. J gave up 4 bases and V 4 bases, and 3 bases lay outside the gene matches. In germline, CDR1 is SNHLY, CDR2 FYNNEI. The CDR3 length is 14 residues. Here the CDR3 reads CASSVSSGYNEQFF. The CDR3 coding sequence is TGTGCCAGCAGTGTTTCTAGCGGGTACAATGAGCAGTTCTTC.

The J gene is TRBJ2-1, the V gene TRBV27, with D hard to call. V was trimmed by 2 bases and J by 2 bases, leaving 7 bases between them. The CDR3 is 14 amino acids. In germline, CDR1 is MNHEY, CDR2 SMNVEV (reference sequence). CDR3 nucleotides: TGTGCCAGCAGTTTACTCACCACCTACAATGAGCAGTTCTTC. The encoded protein is CASSLLTTYNEQFF.

This chain uses TRBV23-1 with TRBJ2-1; perhaps TRBD2 as D (5 bases). TRBV23-1 is recorded as an ORF, its role being uncertain. Trimming stripped 2 bases from V and 6 bases from J, with 17 bases between. The CDR3 runs 16 residues. CDR3 in amino acids: CASSQHNGETSNEQFF. The CDR3 DNA follows: TGCGCCAGCAGTCAACATAACGGGGAGACCTCCAATGAGCAGTTCTTC.

The chain combines TRBV6-5 with TRBJ2-5, with D possibly TRBD2 on 6 matching bases. Trimming took 7 bases from V and 5 from J, leaving 20 bases between them. The CDR3 extends over 15 amino acids. In germline, CDR1 is MNHEY, CDR2 SVGAGI. CDR3 sequence (DNA): TGTGCCAGCACCCAAGGGACTGGGGGAGAGGAGACCCAGTACTTC. This gives the protein CASTQGTGGEETQYF.

V is TRBV4-1 and J is TRBJ2-5; 7 bases agree with TRBD1. With V trimmed by 2 bases and J by 2 bases, 2 bases remained unmatched. Germline CDR1 and CDR2: MGHRA and YSYEKL. CDR3 length: 14 residues. The CDR3 DNA reads TGCGCCAGCAGCCAATTCAGGGGGCAAGAGACCCAGTACTTC. Translated: CASSQFRGQETQYF.

V usage is TRBV5-1 and J usage is TRBJ2-1; 13 bases are a match to TRBD2. The CDR3 runs to 16 residues. With 2 bases clipped from V and 8 bases from J, the junction kept 7 bases outside the gene matches. Germline assignment: CDR1 SGHRS and CDR2 YFSETQ. CDR3 in amino acids: CASSLLGLAGRDEQFF. As DNA, the CDR3 is TGCGCCAGCAGCTTACTGGGACTAGCGGGGAGGGATGAGCAGTTCTTC.

The chain recombines TRBV20-1 with TRBJ1-2, with D tentatively TRBD1 (5 bases). V lost 5 bases and J 8 bases, leaving 12 bases between the germline ends. The CDR3 consists of 11 residues. Germline CDR1 is DFQATT and CDR2 is SNEGSKA (reference sequence). The CDR3 bases are TGCAGTGCTCCAGGGCCAAGGGGCTACACCTTC. It specifies CSAPGPRGYTF.

The chain employs TRBV27 and TRBJ2-7; TRBD2 aligns across 11 bases. The CDR3 extends over 16 amino acids. Germline V lookup: CDR1 MNHEY, CDR2 SMNVEV (reference sequence). Trimming removed 8 bases from V and 5 bases from J; junction bases left unmatched: 14. CDR3 amino acids: CASGRPLAGGGDEQYF. In DNA, the CDR3 is TGTGCCAGCGGTCGCCCTCTAGCGGGAGGAGGGGACGAGCAGTACTTC.

This clone was recorded only once. This sequence joins TRBV6-5 and TRBJ2-2, with D unresolved. Germline loops: CDR1 MNHEY, CDR2 SVGAGI. V was shortened by 0 bases and J by 5 bases, with 7 bases between the two germline ends. This CDR3 has 14 amino acids. Here the CDR3 DNA reads TGTGCCAGCAGTTACTCATCGGAAACCGGGGAGCTGTTTTTT. It encodes CASSYSSETGELFF.

The CDR3 coding sequence is TGTGCCAGCAGCTACACAGGGGGCATCGCAGATACGCAGTATTTT. Its translation: CASSYTGGIADTQYF. The chain has TRBV7-3 and TRBJ2-3, with 9 bases lining up with TRBD1. The CDR3 spans 15 residues. V lost 4 bases to trimming and J lost 4 bases; unmatched junction nucleotides: 6. From germline, CDR1 is SGHTA and CDR2 FQGTGA.

The J gene is TRBJ2-7, the V gene TRBV11-3; TRBD2 matches 11 bases. The trim removed 4 bases at V and 3 bases at J, leaving 5 bases unmatched. The CDR3 consists of 15 residues. Germline CDR1 reads SGHNT; CDR2 reads YENEEA. As DNA, the CDR3 is TGTGCCAGCAGCTCAGTTGGGACTAGCGGCTACGAGCAGTACTTC. Encoded protein: CASSSVGTSGYEQYF.

The genes are TRBV5-8 and TRBJ2-7, with 7 bases fitting TRBD2. The CDR3 consists of 13 residues. Germline trimming cut 4 bases from V and 4 bases from J; bases unmatched to any gene: 5. CDR1 and CDR2 (germline): SGHTS, YDEGEE. The DNA for the CDR3 is TGTGCCAGCAGCCTGCGGGGGTTTTACGAGCAGTACTTC. It specifies CASSLRGFYEQYF.

The chain links TRBV6-5 to TRBJ2-3, with D possibly being TRBD1 (5 bases). This CDR3 has 13 residues. V gave up 0 bases and J gave up 10 bases, with 11 bases separating them. CDR1 and CDR2 from the germline V gene are MNHEY and SVGAGI. CDR3 DNA sequence: TGTGCCAGCAGTTACTCTTCCAGGGCGGCGCAGTATTTT. Encoded protein: CASSYSSRAAQYF.

V and J are TRBV7-3 and TRBJ2-1, with D perhaps assigned TRBD1 or TRBD2 (5 bases each). V shed 5 bases and J shed 0 bases, with 8 bases lying between them. Germline assignment: CDR1 SGHTA and CDR2 FQGTGA. There are 14 residues in the CDR3. The CDR3: CASSRDGSYNEQFF. The CDR3 DNA reads as TGTGCCAGCAGCCGGGACGGCTCCTACAATGAGCAGTTCTTC.

The chain couples TRBV18 to TRBJ1-3; 8 nucleotides agree with TRBD1. Germline V lookup: CDR1 KGHSH, CDR2 LQKENI. There are 16 residues in the CDR3. J gave up 4 bases and V 3 bases, and 8 bases lay outside the gene matches. The CDR3 region has the DNA TGTGCCAGCTCACCCTCCGGACAGGGTTCCGGAAACACCATATATTTT. The encoded protein is CASSPSGQGSGNTIYF.

This clone was observed a single time. This chain uses TRBV9 with TRBJ1-3; D is ambiguous. This CDR3 is built from 12 residues. Trimming pared 1 base from V and 4 bases from J, leaving 3 bases between. Germline loops: CDR1 SGDLS, CDR2 YYNGEE. In nucleotides, the CDR3 is TGTGCCAGCAGCGTAACAGGAAACACCATATATTTT. Its protein product is CASSVTGNTIYF.

This clone was counted only a few times. The chain combines TRBV19 with TRBJ1-6; D not certain. Per the germline V gene, CDR1 is LNHDA and CDR2 is SQIVND (reference sequence). The CDR3 runs 14 residues. Deletions cut 4 bases from V and 4 bases from J, with 8 bases between. The CDR3, as DNA: TGTGCCAGTAGTACAGACGGATATAATTCACCCCTCCACTTT. Its protein is CASSTDGYNSPLHF.